This T cell receptor beta chain was documented in a study of blood T cell repertoires in COVID-19. The CDR3 is made up of 18 amino acids. Trimming took 0 bases from V and 5 from J, leaving 20 bases between them. Germline lookup yields CDR1 LNHDA and CDR2 SQIVND (reference sequence). Categorization into cohorts depended on clinical history that participants reported. TCRdb's table, derived via immunoSEQ multiplex PCR, lists solely in-frame clones and lacks some. The data contain 200,000 to 250,000 clones, roughly 85% of them seen just once; the ten biggest clones take up roughly a sixth. The chain recombines TRBV19 with TRBJ2-4; a possible D gene is TRBD1 (5 bases). This TCR was sampled from a man aged 40-55 years who had recovered from COVID-19. The sample was PBMCs or T cells enriched from blood (not recorded which). The CDR3 coding sequence is TGTGCCAGTAGTATAGACCAGACAGCGTACTCGGCCGAAAACATTCAGTACTTC. Translated: CASSIDQTAYSAENIQYF.